This record looks at one TCR beta chain sequence and its context. V was cut by 6 bases and J by 6 bases, with 21 bases left in between. The CDR3 consists of 15 residues. Germline V CDR1 and CDR2: MNHNS, SASEGT. The table came from immunoSEQ multiplex PCR; TCRdb's copy has only in-frame clones and leaves some out. The sample yields approximately 980,000 clones, about three quarters seen once. The data derive from a study of shared clonotypes between healthy human individuals. The sample comprised memory CD4+ T cells sorted from blood. The subset is: CD45RA-negative fraction. This chain uses TRBV6-1 with TRBJ2-7; D not resolved. The sequence derives from a man between 18 and 29 years old in good health. The DNA of the CDR3 is TGTGCCAGCAGCGAGACGTTCCTTCGTCCAGCCGAGCAGTACTTC. As protein: CASSETFLRPAEQYF.